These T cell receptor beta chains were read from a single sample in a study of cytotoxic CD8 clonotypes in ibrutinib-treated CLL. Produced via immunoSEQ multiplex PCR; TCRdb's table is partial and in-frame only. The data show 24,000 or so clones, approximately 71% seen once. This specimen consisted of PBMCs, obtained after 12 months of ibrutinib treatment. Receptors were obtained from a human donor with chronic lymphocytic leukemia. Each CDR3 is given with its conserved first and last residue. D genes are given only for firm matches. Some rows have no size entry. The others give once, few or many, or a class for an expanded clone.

cdr3_nt: TGTGCCAGCAGTGCTATTGGACAGCTCGACGAGCAGTACTTC
cdr3_aa: CASSAIGQLDEQYF
j_call: TRBJ2-7
cdr3_length: 14
d_call: NA
v_call: TRBV27
clone_size: NA

cdr3_nt: TGTGCCAGCAGCTCCGGGCCCCAACGGGGGTCGGCGATTAAGACCCAGTACTTC
cdr3_aa: CASSSGPQRGSAIKTQYF
j_call: TRBJ2-5
cdr3_length: 18
d_call: NA
v_call: TRBV11-2
clone_size: NA

cdr3_nt: TGTGCCAGCAGCGTAGTGGGGGGCCCAGATACGCAGTATTTT
cdr3_aa: CASSVVGGPDTQYF
j_call: TRBJ2-3
cdr3_length: 14
d_call: NA
v_call: TRBV9
clone_size: NA

cdr3_nt: TGTGCCAGCAGTTACGGCGGGCAGACCTACGAGCAGTACTTC
cdr3_aa: CASSYGGQTYEQYF
j_call: TRBJ2-7
cdr3_length: 14
d_call: NA
v_call: TRBV6-5
clone_size: NA

cdr3_nt: TGTGCCAGCAGCTCGAATCGGGGTCAGCCCCAGCATTTT
cdr3_aa: CASSSNRGQPQHF
j_call: TRBJ1-5
cdr3_length: 13
d_call: NA
v_call: TRBV7-2
clone_size: NA

cdr3_nt: TGTGCCAGCAGCTTGGGACTAGCGGGGAACACCGGGGAGCTGTTTTTT
cdr3_aa: CASSLGLAGNTGELFF
j_call: TRBJ2-2
cdr3_length: 16
d_call: TRBD2
v_call: TRBV7-6
clone_size: NA

cdr3_nt: TGTGCCAGCAGCTTGGGTCGGGGGGCGATCCGAGGTCGAACCGGGGAGCTGTTTTTT
cdr3_aa: CASSLGRGAIRGRTGELFF
j_call: TRBJ2-2
cdr3_length: 19
d_call: NA
v_call: TRBV5-6
clone_size: NA

cdr3_nt: TGTGCCAGCAGCTCCTCAGGGGGGTCTCAATACAATGAGCAGTTCTTC
cdr3_aa: CASSSSGGSQYNEQFF
j_call: TRBJ2-1
cdr3_length: 16
d_call: NA
v_call: TRBV5-4
clone_size: NA

cdr3_nt: TGTGCCAGCACCAATACAGGGGGTTCCTACGAGCAGTACTTC
cdr3_aa: CASTNTGGSYEQYF
j_call: TRBJ2-7
cdr3_length: 14
d_call: TRBD1
v_call: TRBV6-1
clone_size: few

cdr3_nt: TGTGCCAGCAGTCGCCTGAACACTGAAGCTTTCTTT
cdr3_aa: CASSRLNTEAFF
j_call: TRBJ1-1
cdr3_length: 12
d_call: NA
v_call: TRBV6-5
clone_size: NA

cdr3_nt: TGTGCCACCAGCAGAGATTTGTGGGAAGAGATGCAGTTCTTC
cdr3_aa: CATSRDLWEEMQFF
j_call: TRBJ2-1
cdr3_length: 14
d_call: NA
v_call: TRBV15
clone_size: NA

cdr3_nt: TGCGCCAGCAGTAATACAGGGACCACCGGGGAGCTGTTTTTT
cdr3_aa: CASSNTGTTGELFF
j_call: TRBJ2-2
cdr3_length: 14
d_call: NA
v_call: TRBV5-1
clone_size: NA

cdr3_nt: TGTGCCAGCAGCTTACAATGGACAGGGGAAGCTTTCTTT
cdr3_aa: CASSLQWTGEAFF
j_call: TRBJ1-1
cdr3_length: 13
d_call: TRBD1
v_call: TRBV7-2
clone_size: NA

cdr3_nt: TGTGCCAGCAGTATAAGCGGGACAAGGGTCAATGAGCAGTTCTTC
cdr3_aa: CASSISGTRVNEQFF
j_call: TRBJ2-1
cdr3_length: 15
d_call: NA
v_call: TRBV28
clone_size: NA

cdr3_nt: TGTGCCAGCAGGACCGGTAACCAGCGGGGGGGAGAGACCCAGTACTTC
cdr3_aa: CASRTGNQRGGETQYF
j_call: TRBJ2-5
cdr3_length: 16
d_call: TRBD2
v_call: TRBV2
clone_size: NA

cdr3_nt: TGTGCCAGCAGTCAGGGACAGGGGAGCGGCGAGCAGTACTTC
cdr3_aa: CASSQGQGSGEQYF
j_call: TRBJ2-7
cdr3_length: 14
d_call: TRBD1
v_call: TRBV6-5
clone_size: NA

cdr3_nt: TGTGCCAGCAGCAAGGGACAGGATAGCAATCAGCCCCAGCATTTT
cdr3_aa: CASSKGQDSNQPQHF
j_call: TRBJ1-5
cdr3_length: 15
d_call: TRBD1
v_call: TRBV9
clone_size: few

cdr3_nt: TGTGCCAGCAGTTATGCACCGAATTCACCCCTCCACTTT
cdr3_aa: CASSYAPNSPLHF
j_call: TRBJ1-6
cdr3_length: 13
d_call: NA
v_call: TRBV7-8
clone_size: NA

cdr3_nt: TGCGCCAGCAGCCGGACTAGCGGGGACTCAGGGGAGCTGTTTTTT
cdr3_aa: CASSRTSGDSGELFF
j_call: TRBJ2-2
cdr3_length: 15
d_call: TRBD2
v_call: TRBV4-1
clone_size: once

cdr3_nt: TGTGCCAGCAGCTTTCACCGGGGCCGCTATGGCTACACCTTC
cdr3_aa: CASSFHRGRYGYTF
j_call: TRBJ1-2
cdr3_length: 14
d_call: NA
v_call: TRBV11-3
clone_size: NA

cdr3_nt: TGTGCCAGCGGGGGCGCGAGGCCCCAGCATTTT
cdr3_aa: CASGGARPQHF
j_call: TRBJ1-5
cdr3_length: 11
d_call: NA
v_call: TRBV2
clone_size: few

cdr3_nt: TGTGCCAGCAGTTTAATTGGGGGGCTGTACGAGCAGTACTTC
cdr3_aa: CASSLIGGLYEQYF
j_call: TRBJ2-7
cdr3_length: 14
d_call: NA
v_call: TRBV28
clone_size: NA

cdr3_nt: TGTGCCAGCAGCTTATCCGCGGTGAACACCGGGGAGCTGTTTTTT
cdr3_aa: CASSLSAVNTGELFF
j_call: TRBJ2-2
cdr3_length: 15
d_call: NA
v_call: TRBV7-2
clone_size: NA

cdr3_nt: TGTGCCAGTAGCAGGGACAGGGGGATCCCCTACGAGCAGTACTTC
cdr3_aa: CASSRDRGIPYEQYF
j_call: TRBJ2-7
cdr3_length: 15
d_call: TRBD1
v_call: TRBV19
clone_size: NA

cdr3_nt: TGTGCCAGCAGTGGGACAACCGGGGAGCTGTTTTTT
cdr3_aa: CASSGTTGELFF
j_call: TRBJ2-2
cdr3_length: 12
d_call: NA
v_call: TRBV2
clone_size: NA

cdr3_nt: TGCGCCAGCAGTGAATCGAGGGGAGATGAGCAGTTCTTC
cdr3_aa: CASSESRGDEQFF
j_call: TRBJ2-1
cdr3_length: 13
d_call: NA
v_call: TRBV10-1
clone_size: few

cdr3_nt: TGTGCCAGCAGCTTAGATCGCGTGAACACTGAAGCTTTCTTT
cdr3_aa: CASSLDRVNTEAFF
j_call: TRBJ1-1
cdr3_length: 14
d_call: NA
v_call: TRBV7-8
clone_size: NA

cdr3_nt: TGCAGTGCTCAGACAGACTACGAGCAGTACTTC
cdr3_aa: CSAQTDYEQYF
j_call: TRBJ2-7
cdr3_length: 11
d_call: NA
v_call: TRBV20-1
clone_size: NA

cdr3_nt: TGTGCTAGCAGCTCCCGCGTGCCCGGGGTGCCGGGGACCCAGTACTTC
cdr3_aa: CASSSRVPGVPGTQYF
j_call: TRBJ2-5
cdr3_length: 16
d_call: NA
v_call: TRBV7-7
clone_size: NA

cdr3_nt: TGTGCCAGCAGTCCCTTTCGCACAGATACGCAGTATTTT
cdr3_aa: CASSPFRTDTQYF
j_call: TRBJ2-3
cdr3_length: 13
d_call: NA
v_call: TRBV27
clone_size: few

cdr3_nt: TGCAGCGTTCAAAGGTCAGGGGGGATTGGGGAGCAGTACTTC
cdr3_aa: CSVQRSGGIGEQYF
j_call: TRBJ2-7
cdr3_length: 14
d_call: NA
v_call: TRBV29-1
clone_size: few

cdr3_nt: TGTGCCAGCAGGGACCCGGGACTAGCGGGGGCCGGAGGAGAGCTGTTTTTT
cdr3_aa: CASRDPGLAGAGGELFF
j_call: TRBJ2-2
cdr3_length: 17
d_call: TRBD2
v_call: TRBV7-3
clone_size: NA

cdr3_nt: TGTGCCAGCAGCCGGGGAGGGGTCACCGGGGAGCTGTTTTTT
cdr3_aa: CASSRGGVTGELFF
j_call: TRBJ2-2
cdr3_length: 14
d_call: TRBD2
v_call: TRBV7-2
clone_size: NA

cdr3_nt: TGCGCCAGCAGCTTGATACAGGGATACGAGCAGTACTTC
cdr3_aa: CASSLIQGYEQYF
j_call: TRBJ2-7
cdr3_length: 13
d_call: NA
v_call: TRBV5-1
clone_size: NA

cdr3_nt: TGTGCCAGCAGCCAAGGGACTAGCGGGGAGACCCAGTACTTC
cdr3_aa: CASSQGTSGETQYF
j_call: TRBJ2-5
cdr3_length: 14
d_call: TRBD2
v_call: TRBV4-2
clone_size: NA

cdr3_nt: TGTGCCAGCAGCCCATGGGTGGGACTAGCGGGGAACACAGATACGCAGTATTTT
cdr3_aa: CASSPWVGLAGNTDTQYF
j_call: TRBJ2-3
cdr3_length: 18
d_call: TRBD2
v_call: TRBV28
clone_size: NA

cdr3_nt: TGCGCCAGCAGCCAAGATAGTCGCAGACCTCAATGGGAGCAGTTCTTC
cdr3_aa: CASSQDSRRPQWEQFF
j_call: TRBJ2-1
cdr3_length: 16
d_call: NA
v_call: TRBV4-3
clone_size: NA

cdr3_nt: TGTGCCACCCGATTGTCTGGGGCCGATAATTCACCCCTCCACTTT
cdr3_aa: CATRLSGADNSPLHF
j_call: TRBJ1-6
cdr3_length: 15
d_call: NA
v_call: TRBV28
clone_size: NA

cdr3_nt: TGCGCCAGCAGTGATCGGGTGTCTGGAAACACCATATATTTT
cdr3_aa: CASSDRVSGNTIYF
j_call: TRBJ1-3
cdr3_length: 14
d_call: NA
v_call: TRBV10-1
clone_size: NA

cdr3_nt: TGTGCCAGCTGGGGGTCCTACAATGAGCAGTTCTTC
cdr3_aa: CASWGSYNEQFF
j_call: TRBJ2-1
cdr3_length: 12
d_call: NA
v_call: TRBV19
clone_size: NA

cdr3_nt: TGTGCCAGCAGCTTAGTAAGGGGGGCCTCCTACAATGAGCAGTTCTTC
cdr3_aa: CASSLVRGASYNEQFF
j_call: TRBJ2-1
cdr3_length: 16
d_call: NA
v_call: TRBV11-3
clone_size: NA

cdr3_nt: TGTGCCAGCAGCTCCTCGACTAGCGGGGCCATGGACTTC
cdr3_aa: CASSSSTSGAMDF
j_call: TRBJ2-4
cdr3_length: 13
d_call: TRBD2
v_call: TRBV11-2
clone_size: NA

cdr3_nt: TGTGCCAGTAGTATCGCGGGGATAAACTCCTACGAGCAGTACTTC
cdr3_aa: CASSIAGINSYEQYF
j_call: TRBJ2-7
cdr3_length: 15
d_call: NA
v_call: TRBV19
clone_size: NA

cdr3_nt: TGTGCCAGCAGCTTGCTGAGCGGGGGGGCCCGGGAGACCCAGTACTTC
cdr3_aa: CASSLLSGGARETQYF
j_call: TRBJ2-5
cdr3_length: 16
d_call: TRBD2
v_call: TRBV7-8
clone_size: NA

cdr3_nt: TGCGCCAGCAGCTCACAGGGAATTGGAAGCAATCAGCCCCAGCATTTT
cdr3_aa: CASSSQGIGSNQPQHF
j_call: TRBJ1-5
cdr3_length: 16
d_call: NA
v_call: TRBV5-1
clone_size: NA

cdr3_nt: TGTGCCAGCAGTGGACAGACCAAACCTAAGGCGGATGAAGCTTTCTTT
cdr3_aa: CASSGQTKPKADEAFF
j_call: TRBJ1-1
cdr3_length: 16
d_call: NA
v_call: TRBV6-1
clone_size: NA

cdr3_nt: TGTGCCAGCAGTGAGTATAGGGAGGGTGGCGAAGCTTTCTTT
cdr3_aa: CASSEYREGGEAFF
j_call: TRBJ1-1
cdr3_length: 14
d_call: NA
v_call: TRBV2
clone_size: once

cdr3_nt: TGTGCCAGCAGTTTACAGCGGTACAATGAGCAGTTCTTC
cdr3_aa: CASSLQRYNEQFF
j_call: TRBJ2-1
cdr3_length: 13
d_call: NA
v_call: TRBV7-2
clone_size: few

cdr3_nt: TGTGCCAGCAGCATAGACAGATACGAGCAGTACTTC
cdr3_aa: CASSIDRYEQYF
j_call: TRBJ2-7
cdr3_length: 12
d_call: NA
v_call: TRBV7-9
clone_size: NA

cdr3_nt: TGTGCCAGCAGTATACTAGTGCGGGGGGGTCCTGAGCAGTTCTTC
cdr3_aa: CASSILVRGGPEQFF
j_call: TRBJ2-1
cdr3_length: 15
d_call: TRBD2
v_call: TRBV2
clone_size: few

cdr3_nt: TGCAGCGGCGTTAACAGGGGAAGTGGCTTGAACACTGAAGCTTTCTTT
cdr3_aa: CSGVNRGSGLNTEAFF
j_call: TRBJ1-1
cdr3_length: 16
d_call: TRBD1
v_call: TRBV29-1
clone_size: NA